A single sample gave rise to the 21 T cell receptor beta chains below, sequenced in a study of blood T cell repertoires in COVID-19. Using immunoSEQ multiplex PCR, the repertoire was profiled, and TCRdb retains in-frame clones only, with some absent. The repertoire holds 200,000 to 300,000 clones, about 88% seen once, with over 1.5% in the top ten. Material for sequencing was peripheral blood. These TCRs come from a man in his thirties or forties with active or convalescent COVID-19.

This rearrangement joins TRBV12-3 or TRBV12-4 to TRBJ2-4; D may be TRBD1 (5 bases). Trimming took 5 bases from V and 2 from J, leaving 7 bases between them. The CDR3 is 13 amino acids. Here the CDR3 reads CASSQGSKNIQYF. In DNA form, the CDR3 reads TGTGCCAGCAGTCAGGGTTCCAAAAACATTCAGTACTTC.

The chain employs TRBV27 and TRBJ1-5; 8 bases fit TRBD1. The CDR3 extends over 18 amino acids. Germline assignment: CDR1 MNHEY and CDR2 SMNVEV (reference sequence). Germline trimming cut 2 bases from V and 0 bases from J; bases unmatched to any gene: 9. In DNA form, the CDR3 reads TGTGCCAGCAGTTTAATTGGACCGGGACAGGATAGCAATCAGCCCCAGCATTTT. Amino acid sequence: CASSLIGPGQDSNQPQHF.

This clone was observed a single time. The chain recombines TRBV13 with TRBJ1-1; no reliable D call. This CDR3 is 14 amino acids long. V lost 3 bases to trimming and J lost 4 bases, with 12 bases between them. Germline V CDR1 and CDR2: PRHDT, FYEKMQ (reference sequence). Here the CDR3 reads CASSFRGISTEAFF. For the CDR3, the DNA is TGTGCCAGCAGCTTTCGGGGTATTAGCACTGAAGCTTTCTTT.

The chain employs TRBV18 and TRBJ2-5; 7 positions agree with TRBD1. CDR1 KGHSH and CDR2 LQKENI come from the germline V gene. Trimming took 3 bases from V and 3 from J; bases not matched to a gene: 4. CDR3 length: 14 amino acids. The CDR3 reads CASSPRTGEETQYF. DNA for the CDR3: TGTGCCAGCTCACCGAGAACAGGGGAAGAGACCCAGTACTTC.

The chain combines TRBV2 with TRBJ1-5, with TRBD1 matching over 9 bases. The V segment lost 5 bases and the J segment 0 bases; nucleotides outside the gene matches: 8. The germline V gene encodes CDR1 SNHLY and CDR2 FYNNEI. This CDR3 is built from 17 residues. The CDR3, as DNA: TGTGCCAGCAGTCGGGACAGGGACCCGTATAGCAATCAGCCCCAGCATTTT. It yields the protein CASSRDRDPYSNQPQHF.

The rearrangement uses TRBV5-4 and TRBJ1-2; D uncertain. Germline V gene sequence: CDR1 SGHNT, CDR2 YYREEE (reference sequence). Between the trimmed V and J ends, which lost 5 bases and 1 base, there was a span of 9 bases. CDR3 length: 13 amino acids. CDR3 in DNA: TGTGCCAGCAGGAGGGATAGTAACTATGGCTACACCTTC. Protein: CASRRDSNYGYTF.

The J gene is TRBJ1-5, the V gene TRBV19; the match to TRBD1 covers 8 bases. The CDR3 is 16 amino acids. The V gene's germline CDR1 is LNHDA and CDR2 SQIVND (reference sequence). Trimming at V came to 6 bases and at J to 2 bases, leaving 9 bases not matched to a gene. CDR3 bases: TGTGCCAGTAGCGAGGCTCAGGGACAGGGCAATCAGCCCCAGCATTTT. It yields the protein CASSEAQGQGNQPQHF.

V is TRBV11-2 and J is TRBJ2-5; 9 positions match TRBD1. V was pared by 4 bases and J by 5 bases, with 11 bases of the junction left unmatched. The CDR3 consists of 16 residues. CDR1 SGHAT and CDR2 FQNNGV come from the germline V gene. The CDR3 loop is CASSSEVQGARETQYF. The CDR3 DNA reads TGTGCCAGCAGCTCGGAGGTACAGGGGGCCCGGGAGACCCAGTACTTC.

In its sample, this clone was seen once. DNA for the CDR3: TGTGCCAGCAGCTTTAGCGGGGTTGGGACCGGGGAGCTGTTTTTT. Translating it yields CASSFSGVGTGELFF. The chain combines TRBV11-3 with TRBJ2-2; 8 nucleotides match TRBD2. CDR1 and CDR2 (germline): SGHNT, YENEEA. Trimming removed 3 bases from V and 5 bases from J; junction bases left unmatched: 5. The length of the CDR3 is 15 residues.

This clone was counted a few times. The DNA of the CDR3 is TGTGCCAGCAGCCAACAGGGCAATCAGCCCCAGCATTTT. The encoded protein is CASSQQGNQPQHF. The chain employs TRBV3-1 (or the pseudogene TRBV3-2) and TRBJ1-5; D unclear. This CDR3 is 13 amino acids long. The V and J ends lost 2 bases and 2 bases respectively, with 4 bases between them. Germline values: CDR1 LGHDT, CDR2 YNNKEL (reference sequence).

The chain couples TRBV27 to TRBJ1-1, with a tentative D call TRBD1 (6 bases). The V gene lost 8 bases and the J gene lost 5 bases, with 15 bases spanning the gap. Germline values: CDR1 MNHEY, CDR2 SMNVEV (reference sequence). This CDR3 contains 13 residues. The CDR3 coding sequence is TGTGCCAGCGAGTTAAGGGGGGGGACTGAAGCTTTCTTT. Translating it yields CASELRGGTEAFF.

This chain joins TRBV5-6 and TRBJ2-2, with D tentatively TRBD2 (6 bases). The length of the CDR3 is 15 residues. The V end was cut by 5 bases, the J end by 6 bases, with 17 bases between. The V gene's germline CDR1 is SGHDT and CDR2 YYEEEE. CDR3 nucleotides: TGTGCCAGCAGTTGGACCCCTACGGGGGCCGGGGAGCTGTTTTTT. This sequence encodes CASSWTPTGAGELFF.

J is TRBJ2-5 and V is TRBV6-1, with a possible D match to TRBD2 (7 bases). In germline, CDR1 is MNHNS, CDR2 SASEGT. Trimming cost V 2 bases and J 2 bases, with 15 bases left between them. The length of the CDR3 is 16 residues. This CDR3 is CASSEWWGGRQETQYF. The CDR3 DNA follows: TGTGCCAGCAGTGAATGGTGGGGGGGCCGTCAAGAGACCCAGTACTTC.

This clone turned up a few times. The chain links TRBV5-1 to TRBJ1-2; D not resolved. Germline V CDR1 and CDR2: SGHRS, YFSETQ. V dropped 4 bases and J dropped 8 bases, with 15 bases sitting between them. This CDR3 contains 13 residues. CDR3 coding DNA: TGCGCCAGCAGCGGAGAGTCCAGTTCCGGCTACACCTTC. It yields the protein CASSGESSSGYTF.

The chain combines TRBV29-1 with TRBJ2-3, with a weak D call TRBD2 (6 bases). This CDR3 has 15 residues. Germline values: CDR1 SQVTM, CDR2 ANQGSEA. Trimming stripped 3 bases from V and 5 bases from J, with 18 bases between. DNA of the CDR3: TGCAGCGTTGACGGGACTGGCCTCGGAGGAGATACGCAGTATTTT. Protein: CSVDGTGLGGDTQYF.

CDR3 sequence: CASSTGGGTLNYGYTF. As DNA, the CDR3 is TGTGCCAGCAGCACGGGCGGGGGGACCTTGAACTATGGCTACACCTTC. The chain employs TRBV7-9 and TRBJ1-2; D might be TRBD1 (5 bases). Deletions cut 5 bases from V and 2 bases from J, with 18 bases between. This CDR3 region has 16 residues. Germline V gene data show CDR1 as SEHNR and CDR2 as FQNEAQ (reference sequence).

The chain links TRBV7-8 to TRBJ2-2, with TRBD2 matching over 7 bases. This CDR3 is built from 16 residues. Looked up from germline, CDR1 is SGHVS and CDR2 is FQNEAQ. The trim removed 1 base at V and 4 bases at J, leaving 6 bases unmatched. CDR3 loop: CASSLEEAGTTGELFF. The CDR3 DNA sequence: TGTGCCAGCAGCTTAGAGGAAGCGGGGACCACCGGGGAGCTGTTTTTT.

CDR3 DNA sequence: TGTGCCAGCAGTTTTACAGGCACAGATACGCAGTATTTT. Translating gives CASSFTGTDTQYF. The gene calls are TRBV27 and TRBJ2-3; D unresolved. The germline V gene encodes CDR1 MNHEY and CDR2 SMNVEV (reference sequence). Trimming left V 3 bases short and J 1 base short, with 5 bases between. The CDR3 is 13 amino acids.

CDR3 coding DNA: TGTGCCAGCAGTTATGGGAGGTGGGCTGAAAAACTGTTTTTT. This encodes CASSYGRWAEKLFF. The chain combines TRBV6-6 with TRBJ1-4; no clear D gene. CDR1 and CDR2 from the germline V gene are MNHNY and SVGAGI (reference sequence). The V gene lost 3 bases and the J gene lost 7 bases, with 12 bases spanning the gap. This CDR3 is 14 amino acids long.

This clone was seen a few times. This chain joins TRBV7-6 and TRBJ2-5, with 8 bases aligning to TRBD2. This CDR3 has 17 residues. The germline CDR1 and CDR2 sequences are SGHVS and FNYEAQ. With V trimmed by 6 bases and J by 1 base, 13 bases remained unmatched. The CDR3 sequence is CASSGRVAGSVQETQYF. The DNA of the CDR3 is TGTGCCAGCAGTGGTCGGGTAGCGGGGTCGGTCCAAGAGACCCAGTACTTC.

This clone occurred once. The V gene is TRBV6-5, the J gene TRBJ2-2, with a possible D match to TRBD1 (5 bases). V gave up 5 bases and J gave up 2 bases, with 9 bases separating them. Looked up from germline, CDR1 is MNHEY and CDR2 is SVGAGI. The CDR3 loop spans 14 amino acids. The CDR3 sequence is CASSRQINTGELFF. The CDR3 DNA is TGTGCCAGCAGTCGACAGATTAACACCGGGGAGCTGTTTTTT.